The following is a T cell receptor (beta chain) sequence with its context. Antigen specificity is unknown. The CDR3 covers 16 residues. V lost 4 bases and J lost 0, with 15 bases in between. Germline CDR1 is GTSNPN and CDR2 is SVGIG (reference sequence). This record comes from a study of OX40 agonist ivuxolimab in advanced cancers. Study background: Patients treated during dose escalation were battling hepatocellular carcinoma, melanoma, renal cell or head and neck cancer. Of mixed ages from about 23 to 79 and averaging about 65 years, the group was around 78% male. Study observations and caveats: Clonal expansion from baseline to week 6 occurred in both CD4+ and CD8+ T cells. Among patients with partial responses at 0.1-3.0 mg/kg, clonal expansion was among the lowest.

The repertoire was sequenced with immunoSEQ multiplex PCR; TCRdb's copy has only in-frame clones and lacks some. The table records 75,000 to 95,000 clones, 92% of them present only once. The sequenced sample was CD4+ or CD8+ T cells sorted from blood, obtained in a trial of the OX40 agonist ivuxolimab. This TCR came from an adult with an advanced solid tumor such as melanoma, head and neck, liver or kidney cancer. The V gene is TRBV30, the J gene TRBJ1-4; D may be TRBD1 (5 bases). The CDR3 nucleotides are TGTGCCTGGAATAAACCGGAAGGGGCAACTAATGAAAAACTGTTTTTT. It encodes CAWNKPEGATNEKLFF.